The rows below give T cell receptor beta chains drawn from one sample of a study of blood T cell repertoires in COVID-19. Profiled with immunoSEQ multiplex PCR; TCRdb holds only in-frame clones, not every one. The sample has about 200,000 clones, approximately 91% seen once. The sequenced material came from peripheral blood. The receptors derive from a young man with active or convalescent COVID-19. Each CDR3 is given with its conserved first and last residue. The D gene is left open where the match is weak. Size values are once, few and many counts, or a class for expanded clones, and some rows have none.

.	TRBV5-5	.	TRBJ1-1	TGTGCCAGCAGCTCGGTTGGGGGAGGCAGGTTAAACACTGAAGCTTTCTTT	CASSSVGGGRLNTEAFF
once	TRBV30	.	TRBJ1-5	TGTGCCTGGAGCAAGGGGAGCAATCAGCCCCAGCATTTT	CAWSKGSNQPQHF
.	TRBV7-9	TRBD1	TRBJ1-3	TGTGCCAGCAGCTTTACAGGGGTCCCAGGAAACACCATATATTTT	CASSFTGVPGNTIYF
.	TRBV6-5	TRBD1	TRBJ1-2	TGTGCCAGCAGTTACTCGGGACAGGGGGCGCGTGGCTACACCTTC	CASSYSGQGARGYTF
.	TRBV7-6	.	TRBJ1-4	TGTGCCAGCAGCCAGGGTGGAGGGACTAATGAAAAACTGTTTTTT	CASSQGGGTNEKLFF
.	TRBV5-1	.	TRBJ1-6	TGCGCCAGCAGCTTGGAGGTCAGACAGCCTAATTCACCCCTCCACTTT	CASSLEVRQPNSPLHF
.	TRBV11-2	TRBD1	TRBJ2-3	TGTGCCAGCAGCTTACAACAGGGGGGTTGGACGGATACGCAGTATTTT	CASSLQQGGWTDTQYF
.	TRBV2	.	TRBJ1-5	TGTGCCAGCAGTGACAGGACAGTTTATCAGCCCCAGCATTTT	CASSDRTVYQPQHF
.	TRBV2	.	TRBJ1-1	TGTGCCAGCAGCCAGACTTCGAACACTGAAGCTTTCTTT	CASSQTSNTEAFF
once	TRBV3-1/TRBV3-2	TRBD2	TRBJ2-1	TGTGCCAGCAGCCAGTACTTTAGCGGGGGGGCCGAGAATGAGCAGTTCTTC	CASSQYFSGGAENEQFF
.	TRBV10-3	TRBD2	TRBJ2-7	TGTGCCATCAAGGCTAGCGGGGGCTACGAGCAGTACTTC	CAIKASGGYEQYF
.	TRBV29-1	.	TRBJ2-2	TGCAGCGTTTACAGGGCCAGCGCGAACACCGGGGAGCTGTTTTTT	CSVYRASANTGELFF
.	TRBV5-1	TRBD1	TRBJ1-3	TGCGCCAGCAGCCGACGACAGGGGCCCTCTGGAAACACCATATATTTT	CASSRRQGPSGNTIYF
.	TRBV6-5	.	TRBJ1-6	TGTGCCAGCAGTTACTCGCCGCCAGTGGATTCACCCCTCCACTTT	CASSYSPPVDSPLHF
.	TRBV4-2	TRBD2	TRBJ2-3	TGTGCCAGCAGCCAAGGTACTAGCGGGATATACACAGATACGCAGTATTTT	CASSQGTSGIYTDTQYF
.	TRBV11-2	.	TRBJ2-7	TGTGCCAGCAGCTCCCGGGACACCACCTACGAGCAGTACTTC	CASSSRDTTYEQYF
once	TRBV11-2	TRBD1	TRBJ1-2	TGTGCCAGCAGCTTATTGGCAGGGGGTCACTATGGCTACACCTTC	CASSLLAGGHYGYTF
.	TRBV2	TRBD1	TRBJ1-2	TGTGCCAGCAGCCCCTTTCGACAGGGCGGCAATGGCTACACCTTC	CASSPFRQGGNGYTF
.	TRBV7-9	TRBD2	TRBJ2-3	TGTGCCAGCAGCTTAGTGAGTCTCCTAGCGGGTATGGAAGATACGCAGTATTTT	CASSLVSLLAGMEDTQYF
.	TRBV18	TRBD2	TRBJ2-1	TGTGCCAGCTCAAGTAGCGGGGGATACAATGAGCAGTTCTTC	CASSSSGGYNEQFF
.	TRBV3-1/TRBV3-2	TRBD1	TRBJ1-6	TGTGCCAGCAGTCCCGGGACAGGGACCTCACCCCTCCACTTT	CASSPGTGTSPLHF
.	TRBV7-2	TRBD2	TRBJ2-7	TGTGCCAGCAGCCCCGACCCGATTATTACCGGGGGGGGCTACGAGCAGTACTTC	CASSPDPIITGGGYEQYF
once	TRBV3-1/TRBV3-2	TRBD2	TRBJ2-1	TGTGCCAGCAGGGGAGCGGGGGGGCATTTCGATGAGCAGTTCTTC	CASRGAGGHFDEQFF
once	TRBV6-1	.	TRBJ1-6	TGTGCCAGCAGTGAAGCGCTTGACGGGAATTCACCCCTCCACTTT	CASSEALDGNSPLHF
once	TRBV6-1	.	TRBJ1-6	TGTGCCAGCAGTGACCGGCGGGTCTTGAATTCACCCCTCCACTTT	CASSDRRVLNSPLHF
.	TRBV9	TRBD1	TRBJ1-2	TGTGCCAGCAGGGGGGCCGGGACAGTCGGCTATGGCTACACCTTC	CASRGAGTVGYGYTF
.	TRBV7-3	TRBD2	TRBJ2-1	TGTGCCAGCAGCTTACTCAGCGGGAGGGGTAATGAGCAGTTCTTC	CASSLLSGRGNEQFF
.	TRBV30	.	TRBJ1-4	TGTGCCTGCACGGAGCAAACTAATGAAAAACTGTTTTTT	CACTEQTNEKLFF
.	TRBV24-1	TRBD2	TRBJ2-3	TGTGCCACCAGTGATTTCGGCGGGGGGGAGGCAGATACGCAGTATTTT	CATSDFGGGEADTQYF
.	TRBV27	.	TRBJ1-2	TGTGCCAGCAGCAAAGGGGGAAAGGTCTATGGCTACACCTTC	CASSKGGKVYGYTF
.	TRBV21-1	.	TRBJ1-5	TGTGCCAGCAGCAAAGCGCAAGGGACAGGGCACAATCAGCCCCAGCATTTT	CASSKAQGTGHNQPQHF
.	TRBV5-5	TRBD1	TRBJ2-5	TGTGCCAGCAGCTGGGGACAGGGACACTCGGAGACCCAGTACTTC	CASSWGQGHSETQYF
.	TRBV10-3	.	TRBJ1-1	TGTGCCATCAGTGTCAGGGAGGGCACTGAAGCTTTCTTT	CAISVREGTEAFF
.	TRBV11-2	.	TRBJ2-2	TGTGCCAGCAGCGCAGCAGGGGAACCCGGGGAGCTGTTTTTT	CASSAAGEPGELFF
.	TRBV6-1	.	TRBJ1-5	TGTGCCAGCAGTGAAAATGAGGAGGGCAATCAGCCCCAGCATTTT	CASSENEEGNQPQHF
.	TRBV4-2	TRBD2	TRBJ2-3	TGTGCCAGCAGCCCGGGACTAGCGGGAGGAAGTACGGCGGCAGATACGCAGTATTTT	CASSPGLAGGSTAADTQYF
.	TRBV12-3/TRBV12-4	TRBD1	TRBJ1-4	TGTGCCAGCAGGACAGGGGGCGCGGGAAAACTGTTTTTT	CASRTGGAGKLFF
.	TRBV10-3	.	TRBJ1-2	TGTGCCATCAGTGAAACCTCGGCAGGGGCCGGCTACACCTTC	CAISETSAGAGYTF
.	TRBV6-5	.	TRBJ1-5	TGTGCCAGCAGTTATGTAGGGGTCGGTCAGCCCCAGCATTTT	CASSYVGVGQPQHF
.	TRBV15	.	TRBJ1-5	TGTGCCACCAGCAGAGATGGGCTTAAAAAGCCCCAGCATTTT	CATSRDGLKKPQHF
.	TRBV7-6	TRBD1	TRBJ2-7	TGTGCCAGCAGCTTAGGACAGGGGATTTGGTACGAGCAGTACTTC	CASSLGQGIWYEQYF
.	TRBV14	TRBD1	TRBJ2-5	TGTGCCAGCAGACGGACAGGGGGAGAGACCCAGTACTTC	CASRRTGGETQYF
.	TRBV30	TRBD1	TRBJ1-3	TGTGCCTGGAGATCCCTGGGACAGGGCCATGGAAACACCATATATTTT	CAWRSLGQGHGNTIYF